This record concerns one TCR beta chain sequence. This clonotype has just a few counts. No antigen is known for it. No per-base quality is available; no much larger clone lies one base away. The sample belongs to a study of T-cell reconstitution after alpha-beta-depleted transplantation in children (dated by TCRdb to the mid-2010s). As for the study more broadly: The study quantitatively tracked T-cell immune reconstitution after TCRalphabeta/CD19-depleted allogeneic hematopoietic cell transplantation in children using TCR repertoire profiling.

The treatment or condition tag for this specimen amounts to: allogeneic hematopoietic cell transplantation with graft depleted of TCRalphabeta T cells and CD19 B cells. Transplant recipients were children who received TCRalphabeta/CD19-depleted allogeneic hematopoietic cell grafts. Per the germline V gene, MDHEN is the CDR1 and SYDVKM is the CDR2. Counted from cysteine to phenylalanine, this CDR3 has 14 amino acids. Only the CDR3 DNA stays, 42 bases, in frame from base 1. Trimming removed 6 bases from V and 5 bases from J; the gene matches leave 5 bases unexplained. The protocol used for the library was PCR. Sequencer: Illumina HiSeq 2500. TCR libraries were prepared with molecular barcoding, using unique molecular identifiers to normalize TCRbeta repertoire quantification. TCRdb reprocessing: public reads trimmed at Q25 with fastp, clones called with MiXCR, in-frame beta chains kept. When rows share a CDR3 protein, they turn into one entry using the most common DNA and genes. A total of some 300,000 distinct CDR3 sequences appear in this sample, nearly 8% of them only once. Approximately 9.6% of the sample is taken by the ten largest.

Paper-wide results and their limitations: The frequencies of hyperexpanded clones fell over the following months, and after one year, T-cell counts and TCRbeta diversity were mostly attributed to newly produced T cells. Apparently early alphabetaT-cell count recovery about two months after transplant reportedly relied on only several hundred rapidly expanded clones derived from non-depleted graft cells. In some patients, the high TCRbeta diversity seen at day 60 was put down to recipient T cells and intrathymic progenitors that had survived conditioning.

This TCR was sampled from a female patient aged 2-9 years who had a stem cell transplant for Fanconi anemia, so the T cells may come from the graft donor. The chain was built from TRBV28 and TRBJ2-2; 8 bases in the junction line up with TRBD1. The starting material was peripheral blood, obtained 360 days after TCRalphabeta/CD19-depleted stem cell transplant. In nucleotide form, the sequence is TGTGCCAGCAGCCCTTGGACAGGGACCGGGGAGCTGTTTTTT. This yields the protein CASSPWTGTGELFF.